These 26 T cell receptor beta chains originate from one sample sequenced in a study of OX40 agonist ivuxolimab in advanced cancers. Measured with immunoSEQ multiplex PCR; TCRdb has only the in-frame clones, and not every one. The sample contains over 70,000 clones, around 82% of which appear only once. The material was CD4+ or CD8+ T cells sorted from blood, obtained in a trial of the OX40 agonist ivuxolimab. All receptors derive from an adult with an advanced solid tumor such as melanoma, head and neck, liver or kidney cancer.

V gene TRBV4-1 combines with J gene TRBJ1-2, with a weak D call TRBD1 (6 bases). CDR3 size: 20 residues. Germline values: CDR1 MGHRA, CDR2 YSYEKL. Trimming removed 0 bases from V and 0 bases from J, with 23 bases in between. In DNA form, the CDR3 reads TGCGCCAGCAGCCAAGATCCGAACCGCAGGGGTCCCCAGTCTAACTATGGCTACACCTTC. Translated, it gives CASSQDPNRRGPQSNYGYTF.

This chain links TRBV5-1 with TRBJ1-2; D is undetermined. Trimming pared 2 bases from V and 2 bases from J, leaving 7 bases between. Germline loops: CDR1 SGHRS, CDR2 YFSETQ. The CDR3 loop spans 13 amino acids. This chain's CDR3 is CASSLGLNYGYTF. CDR3 bases: TGCGCCAGCAGCTTAGGCCTCAACTATGGCTACACCTTC.

This chain joins TRBV28 and TRBJ2-3; D is ambiguous. Germline V lookup: CDR1 MDHEN, CDR2 SYDVKM. V was clipped by 10 bases and J by 2 bases, with 16 bases between them. The CDR3 has 14 amino acids. The CDR3 sequence is CATYTRANTDTQYF. CDR3 bases: TGTGCCACCTACACTCGGGCAAACACAGATACGCAGTATTTT.

The V gene is TRBV4-1, the J gene TRBJ2-1; the match to TRBD1 covers 10 bases. The CDR3 consists of 15 residues. The V gene's germline CDR1 is MGHRA and CDR2 YSYEKL. V shed 4 bases, J shed 7 bases, and the junction held 7 bases outside the gene matches. This chain's CDR3 is CASSLSGTGANEQFF. The CDR3 DNA sequence: TGCGCCAGCAGCCTTTCCGGGACAGGGGCTAATGAGCAGTTCTTC.

The rearrangement joins TRBV6-6 to TRBJ1-4; D gene uncertain. Trimming stripped 7 bases from V and 8 bases from J, with 17 bases between. Per the germline V gene, CDR1 is MNHNY and CDR2 is SVGAGI (reference sequence). There are 14 residues in the CDR3. CDR3 nucleotide sequence: TGTGCCAGCACCAACGCCGGGAGGAAGGAAAAACTGTTTTTT. Its translation: CASTNAGRKEKLFF.

The chain couples TRBV27 to TRBJ1-1, with 7 nucleotides matching TRBD1. V lost 0 bases, J lost 1 base, and 11 bases stayed unmatched. This CDR3 contains 18 residues. In germline, CDR1 is MNHEY, CDR2 SMNVEV (reference sequence). CDR3 region: CASSLSILRGRGNTEAFF. The CDR3, as DNA: TGTGCCAGCAGTTTATCGATATTAAGGGGGCGCGGGAACACTGAAGCTTTCTTT.

The chain carries TRBV4-2 and TRBJ2-3; 11 nucleotides match TRBD2. Germline CDR1 LGHNA, CDR2 YNFKEQ. CDR3 length: 18 residues. Germline trimming cut 4 bases from V and 4 bases from J; bases unmatched to any gene: 13. This CDR3 reads CASSPKARLLAGADTQYF. CDR3 coding DNA: TGTGCCAGCAGCCCCAAGGCAAGGTTACTAGCGGGAGCAGATACGCAGTATTTT.

The rearrangement joins TRBV29-1 to TRBJ2-3; D not resolved. This CDR3 has 13 amino acids. Germline assignment: CDR1 SQVTM and CDR2 ANQGSEA. V was clipped by 4 bases and J by 2 bases, with 10 bases between them. CDR3 amino acids: CSVGQIYTDTQYF. The CDR3 bases are TGCAGCGTTGGGCAGATTTACACAGATACGCAGTATTTT.

The V gene is TRBV5-6, the J gene TRBJ2-5; 8 bases are a match to TRBD1. The DNA end is more similar to TRBJ2-7, so the J call may be wrong. There are 13 residues in the CDR3. Germline V gene sequence: CDR1 SGHDT, CDR2 YYEEEE. Here the CDR3 DNA reads TGTGCCAGCAGCCTGGACAGGGACCACGAGCAGTACTTC. Protein: CASSLDRDHEQYF.

The chain is built from TRBV28 and TRBJ2-4, with a weak D call TRBD1 (7 bases). With 5 bases removed from V and 0 bases from J, the gap between germline ends came to 14 bases. The CDR3 loop spans 16 amino acids. CDR1 MDHEN and CDR2 SYDVKM come from the germline V gene. This chain's CDR3 is CASSLEGALAKNIQYF. In nucleotides, the CDR3 is TGTGCCAGCAGTCTGGAGGGGGCTCTAGCCAAAAACATTCAGTACTTC. Variable domain in full (rest from reference TRBV28 and TRBJ2-4): DVKVTQSSRYLVKRTGEKVFLECVQDMDHENMFWYRQDPGLGLRLIYFSYDVKMKEKGDIPEGYSVSREKKERFSLILESASTNQTSMYLCASSLEGALAKNIQYFGAGTRLSVL.

This rearrangement joins TRBV6-1 to TRBJ2-1; D may be TRBD2 (6 bases). Trimming took off 6 bases at V and 3 bases at J, with 9 bases between the two ends. This CDR3 has 13 residues. Germline V gives CDR1 MNHNS, CDR2 SASEGT. CDR3 loop: CASRLADYNEQFF. CDR3 nucleotide sequence: TGTGCCAGCAGACTAGCTGACTACAATGAGCAGTTCTTC.

The V gene is TRBV5-1, the J gene TRBJ1-1; 7 nucleotides line up with TRBD1. The CDR3 loop spans 14 amino acids. V lost 4 bases and J lost 4; bases outside the gene matches: 7. Germline CDR1 is SGHRS and CDR2 is YFSETQ. DNA for the CDR3: TGCGCCAGCAGCGTACGACAGGGTACCACTGAAGCTTTCTTT. It is translated as CASSVRQGTTEAFF.

This clone has more than one count but fewer than ten. The V and J genes are TRBV15 and TRBJ1-6, with 7 nucleotides matching TRBD1. The CDR3 extends over 14 amino acids. CDR1 LNHNV and CDR2 YYDKDF come from the germline V gene (reference sequence). After removal of 5 bases from V and 8 bases from J, the junction contained 6 bases not matched to a gene. CDR3: CATSVDRAYSPLHF. CDR3 nucleotide sequence: TGTGCCACCAGCGTAGACAGGGCCTATTCACCCCTCCACTTT.

The chain is built from TRBV6-5 and TRBJ2-7, with 9 bases aligning to TRBD2. The CDR3 length is 13 residues. Germline loops: CDR1 MNHEY, CDR2 SVGAGI. The J segment lost 6 bases and the V segment lost 5 bases, leaving 5 bases of the junction unmatched. This chain's CDR3 is CASSGLARGEQYF. The CDR3, as DNA: TGTGCCAGCAGTGGACTAGCGCGGGGCGAGCAGTACTTC.

The V gene is TRBV20-1, the J gene TRBJ1-1, with a tentative D call TRBD1 (5 bases). Germline assignment: CDR1 DFQATT and CDR2 SNEGSKA (reference sequence). This CDR3 is 11 amino acids long. Trimming cost V 5 bases and J 4 bases, with 8 bases left between them. As DNA, the CDR3 is TGCAGTGCTGGCGGGGGCACTGAAGCTTTCTTT. It encodes CSAGGGTEAFF.

The CDR3 DNA follows: TGTGCCAGCTCCGCGCGGGGGAGAGGGGATTCACCCCTCCACTTT. This gives the protein CASSARGRGDSPLHF. The chain has TRBV18 and TRBJ1-6; TRBD1 is a possible D gene (5 bases). The CDR3 is 15 amino acids. The V end lost 6 bases, the J end lost 8 bases, and 17 bases lay between the germline ends. Germline CDR1 and CDR2: KGHSH and LQKENI.

The chain carries TRBV5-1 and TRBJ2-7, with 7 bases that match TRBD1. Unmatched junction bases numbered 6, after V lost 3 bases and J lost 0 bases. CDR1 is SGHRS, CDR2 YFSETQ, per germline. This CDR3 has 15 residues. The CDR3 region is CASSSSGDSSYEQYF. For the CDR3, the DNA is TGCGCCAGCAGCTCTTCTGGGGACAGCTCCTACGAGCAGTACTTC.

The V and J genes are TRBV6-6 and TRBJ1-2; 8 bases are a match to TRBD1. The CDR3 runs 13 residues. Germline V gives CDR1 MNHNY, CDR2 SVGAGI (reference sequence). Unmatched junction bases numbered 12, after V lost 10 bases and J lost 8 bases. The CDR3 DNA sequence: TGTGCCACCGCTCCAGGGGGCGTGGGGGGCTACACCTTC. As protein: CATAPGGVGGYTF.

The gene calls are TRBV7-2 and TRBJ1-5, with D unclear. This CDR3 region has 16 residues. Looked up from germline, CDR1 is SGHTA and CDR2 is FQGNSA. V gave up 1 base and J gave up 3 bases, with 13 bases separating them. CDR3 in amino acids: CASSLGHTIHNQPQHF. CDR3 bases: TGTGCCAGCAGCTTAGGACATACCATACACAATCAGCCCCAGCATTTT.

The chain employs TRBV27 and TRBJ1-1, with 8 bases fitting TRBD1. Germline V gene data show CDR1 as MNHEY and CDR2 as SMNVEV (reference sequence). This CDR3 region has 16 residues. The ends lost 2 bases at V and 1 base at J; junction bases unmatched: 6. The CDR3 nucleotides are TGTGCCAGCAGTTTAGGACAGGGTTGGGGGAACACTGAAGCTTTCTTT. Its translation: CASSLGQGWGNTEAFF.

This chain joins TRBV19 and TRBJ1-1; unclear D gene. This CDR3 has 9 amino acids. Germline values: CDR1 LNHDA, CDR2 SQIVND (reference sequence). The V end was cut by 9 bases, the J end by 7 bases, with 6 bases between. The CDR3 here is CASSLEAFF. CDR3 coding DNA: TGTGCCAGCTCCCTTGAAGCTTTCTTT.

The V gene is TRBV5-6, the J gene TRBJ1-4, with 10 bases fitting TRBD1. Germline lookup yields CDR1 SGHDT and CDR2 YYEEEE. The V gene end was trimmed by 5 bases and the J gene end by 7 bases; junction bases not matched to a gene: 5. This CDR3 is 14 amino acids long. CDR3 region: CASRPTGGSEKLFF. For the CDR3, the DNA is TGTGCCAGCAGACCGACAGGGGGCTCTGAAAAACTGTTTTTT.

The chain employs TRBV5-6 and TRBJ1-2; TRBD1 agrees at 7 bases. The V gene's germline CDR1 is SGHDT and CDR2 YYEEEE. The CDR3 runs 15 residues. V trimming: 2 bases; J trimming: 6 bases; junction bases outside the gene matches: 10. The CDR3 DNA reads TGTGCCAGCAGCTTCCCCACAGGGGCTAGCGATGGCTACACCTTC. Protein product: CASSFPTGASDGYTF.

This rearrangement joins TRBV4-1 to TRBJ1-3, with D possibly being TRBD1 (5 bases). Germline V CDR1 and CDR2: MGHRA, YSYEKL. The germline V and J ends were trimmed by 4 bases and 2 bases, with 15 bases remaining between them. The CDR3 is made up of 16 amino acids. Here the CDR3 DNA reads TGCGCCAGCAGCCTGGGACCGACCGGTGCTGGAAACACCATATATTTT. This gives the protein CASSLGPTGAGNTIYF.

This CDR3 reads CASSLVSPRGKETQYF. CDR3 nucleotides: TGTGCCAGCAGCTTAGTATCCCCGAGGGGGAAAGAGACCCAGTACTTC. The chain uses TRBV7-6 and TRBJ2-5, with D maybe TRBD1 (6 bases). Trimming took off 1 base at V and 3 bases at J, with 15 bases between the two ends. The CDR3 is 16 amino acids. Germline-derived CDR1 and CDR2 are SGHVS and FNYEAQ.

This sequence joins TRBV7-9 and TRBJ2-1; TRBD2 might be the D (6 bases). Germline assignment: CDR1 SEHNR and CDR2 FQNEAQ (reference sequence). The CDR3 extends over 16 amino acids. V dropped 4 bases and J dropped 4 bases, with 17 bases sitting between them. The CDR3 is CASSSQRAGHYNEQFF. CDR3 sequence (DNA): TGTGCCAGCAGCTCCCAGCGGGCCGGGCATTACAATGAGCAGTTCTTC.